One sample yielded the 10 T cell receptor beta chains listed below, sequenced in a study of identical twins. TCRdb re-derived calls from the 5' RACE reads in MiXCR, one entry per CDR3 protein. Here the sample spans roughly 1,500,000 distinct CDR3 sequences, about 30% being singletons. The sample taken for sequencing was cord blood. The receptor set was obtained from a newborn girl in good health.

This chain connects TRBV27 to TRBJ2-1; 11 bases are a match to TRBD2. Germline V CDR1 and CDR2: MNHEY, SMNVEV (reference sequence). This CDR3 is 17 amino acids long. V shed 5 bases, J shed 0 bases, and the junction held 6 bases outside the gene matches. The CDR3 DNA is TGTGCCAGCAGTGTACGACTAGCGGGAAGCTCCTACAATGAGCAGTTCTTC. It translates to CASSVRLAGSSYNEQFF.

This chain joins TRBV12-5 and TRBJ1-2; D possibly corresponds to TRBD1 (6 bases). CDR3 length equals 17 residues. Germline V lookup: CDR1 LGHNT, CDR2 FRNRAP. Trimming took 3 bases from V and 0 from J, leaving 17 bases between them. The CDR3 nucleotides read TGTGCTAGTGGTTTCGCACGGACAGCCAGAGCTAACTATGGCTACACCTTC. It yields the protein CASGFARTARANYGYTF.

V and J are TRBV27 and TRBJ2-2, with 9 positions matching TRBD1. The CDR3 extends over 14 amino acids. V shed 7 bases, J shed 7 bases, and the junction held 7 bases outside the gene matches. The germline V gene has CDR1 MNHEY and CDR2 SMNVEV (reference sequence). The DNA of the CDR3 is TGTGCCAGCACTCTACAGGGGGCGGGCGGGGAGCTGTTTTTT. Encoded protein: CASTLQGAGGELFF.

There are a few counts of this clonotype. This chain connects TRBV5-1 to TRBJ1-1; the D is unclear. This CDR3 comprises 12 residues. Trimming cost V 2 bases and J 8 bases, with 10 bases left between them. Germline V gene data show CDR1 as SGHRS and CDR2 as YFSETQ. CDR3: CASSFEGREAFF. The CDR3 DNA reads TGCGCCAGCAGCTTCGAGGGCAGGGAAGCTTTCTTT.

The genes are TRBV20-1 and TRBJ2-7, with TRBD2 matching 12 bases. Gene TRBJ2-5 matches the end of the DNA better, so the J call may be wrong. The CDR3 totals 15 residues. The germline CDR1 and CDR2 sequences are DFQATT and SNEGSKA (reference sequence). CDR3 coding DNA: TGCAGTGCGTACCGTCCGGGACTAGCGGGAGAGACCCAGTACTTC. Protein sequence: CSAYRPGLAGETQYF.

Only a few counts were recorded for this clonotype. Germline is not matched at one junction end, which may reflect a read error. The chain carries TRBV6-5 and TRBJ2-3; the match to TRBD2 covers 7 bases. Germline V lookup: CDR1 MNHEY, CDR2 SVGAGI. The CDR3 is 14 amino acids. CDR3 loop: CASIYSGARDTQYF. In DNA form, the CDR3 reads TGTGCCAGCATTTACAGCGGGGCGCGAGATACGCAGTATTTT.

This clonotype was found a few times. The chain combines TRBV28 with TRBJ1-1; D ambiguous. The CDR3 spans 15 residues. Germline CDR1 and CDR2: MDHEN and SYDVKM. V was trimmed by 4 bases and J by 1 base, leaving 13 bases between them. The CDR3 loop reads CASSSAGPSNTEAFF. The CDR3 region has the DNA TGTGCCAGCAGTTCCGCAGGTCCCTCGAACACTGAAGCTTTCTTT.

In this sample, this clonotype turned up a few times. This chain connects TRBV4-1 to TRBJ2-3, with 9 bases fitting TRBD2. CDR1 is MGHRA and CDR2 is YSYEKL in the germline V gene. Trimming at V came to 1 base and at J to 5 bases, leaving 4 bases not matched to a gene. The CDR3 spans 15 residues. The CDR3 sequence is CASSQGGRAVDTQYF. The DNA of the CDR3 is TGCGCCAGCAGCCAAGGCGGGAGGGCCGTAGATACGCAGTATTTT.

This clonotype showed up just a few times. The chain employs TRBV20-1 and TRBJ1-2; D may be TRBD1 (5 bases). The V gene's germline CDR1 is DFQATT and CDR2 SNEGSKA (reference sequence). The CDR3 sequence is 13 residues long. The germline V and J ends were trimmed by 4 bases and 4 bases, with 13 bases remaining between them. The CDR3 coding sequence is TGCAGTGCTATTGCCCTTACAGGCTATGGCTACACCTTC. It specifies CSAIALTGYGYTF.

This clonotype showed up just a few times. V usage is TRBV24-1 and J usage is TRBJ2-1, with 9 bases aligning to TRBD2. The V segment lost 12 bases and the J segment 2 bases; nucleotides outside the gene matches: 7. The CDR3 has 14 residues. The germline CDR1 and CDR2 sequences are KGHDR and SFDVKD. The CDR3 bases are TGTGCCGTGGGGGCGGGAGGGCCCTACAATGAGCAGTTCTTC. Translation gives CAVGAGGPYNEQFF.